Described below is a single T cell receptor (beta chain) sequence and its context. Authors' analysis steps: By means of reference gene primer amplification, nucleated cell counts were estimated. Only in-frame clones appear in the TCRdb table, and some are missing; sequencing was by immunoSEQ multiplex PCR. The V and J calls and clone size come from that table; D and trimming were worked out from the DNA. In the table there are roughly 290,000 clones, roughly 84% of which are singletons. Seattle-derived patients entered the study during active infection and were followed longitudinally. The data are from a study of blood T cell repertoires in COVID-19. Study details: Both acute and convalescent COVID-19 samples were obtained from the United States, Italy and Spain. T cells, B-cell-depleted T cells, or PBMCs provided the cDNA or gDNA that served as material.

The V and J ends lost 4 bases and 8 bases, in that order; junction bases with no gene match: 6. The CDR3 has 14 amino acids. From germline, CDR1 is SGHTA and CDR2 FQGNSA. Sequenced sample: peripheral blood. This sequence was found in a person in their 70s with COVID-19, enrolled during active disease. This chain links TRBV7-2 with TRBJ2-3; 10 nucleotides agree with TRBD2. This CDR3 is CASSSSGGPGTQYF. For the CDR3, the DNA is TGTGCCAGCAGCTCTAGCGGGGGCCCGGGTACGCAGTATTTT.